A single T cell receptor beta chain is shown here with its context. Its antigen is as yet unknown. Trimming pared 3 bases from V and 5 bases from J, leaving 11 bases between. The CDR3 sequence is 14 residues long. In germline, CDR1 is MDHEN, CDR2 SYDVKM. The data belong to a study of cytomegalovirus exposure and HLA in healthy donors. Study observations and caveats: Productive rates of about 87% or about 30% were seen for most TCR beta V segments in an earlier analysis. Sequencing had likely introduced a cluster of highly shared sequence variants as an artifact.

PCR amplification relied on 60 Vbeta primers (plus 13 Jbeta primers). Method: immunoSEQ multiplex PCR; TCRdb's copy keeps in-frame clones and lacks some. The sample has fewer than 90,000 clones; 70% are singletons. The chain joins TRBV28 to TRBJ1-5; D gene uncertain. This clonotype was obtained from a woman in her 50s in good health and CMV-seropositive. Sequenced input: PBMCs. CDR3 sequence reads: CASSLGASDQPQHF. CDR3 in DNA: TGTGCCAGCAGTTTGGGCGCATCGGATCAGCCCCAGCATTTT.